The clone carrying this TCR beta chain appeared a few times. Its antigen is unknown. Germline V gives CDR1 SQVTM, CDR2 ANQGSEA. V lost 4 bases and J lost 7, with 4 bases in between. CDR3 size: 9 residues. This entry is derived from a study of cytomegalovirus exposure and HLA in healthy donors. Primers: 60 Vbeta forward and 13 Jbeta reverse. Sequencing was performed with immunoSEQ multiplex PCR; in TCRdb, only in-frame clones are kept and a portion is missing. This sample yields approximately 150,000 clones, of which approximately 72% are seen a single time; approximately 2.3% belongs to the top ten. Findings of the study overall: Researchers reported from a later analysis that most CMV-associated TCR beta chains appeared HLA-restricted. When a later analysis compared HLA-associated TCR beta chains with equally common others, the HLA-associated chains turned out to be more clonally expanded and to have lower generation probabilities. TRBV6-2, TRBV6-3 and other indistinguishable V segments were excluded. The study assumed roughly uniform donor sequencing depth for presence/absence analyses.

V is TRBV29-1 and J is TRBJ2-5; D is undetermined. The receptor comes from a female donor in good health and CMV-seronegative. Sequenced material: PBMCs. CDR3 DNA: TGCAGCGTTGCAGGGACCCAGTACTTC. Residues: CSVAGTQYF.